This passage covers 13 T cell receptor beta chains from one sample sequenced in a study of blood T cell repertoires in COVID-19. The data were produced by immunoSEQ multiplex PCR, yet TCRdb's version contains in-frame clones alone and is incomplete. This sample yields around 130,000 clones, of which approximately 80% are seen a single time; roughly 7.3% belongs to the top ten. The source material was peripheral blood. These TCRs come from a human donor in a cohort sampled during active COVID-19.

The chain carries TRBV7-9 and TRBJ2-7, with 10 positions matching TRBD2. V lost 6 bases to trimming and J lost 4 bases; unmatched junction nucleotides: 6. From germline, CDR1 is SEHNR and CDR2 FQNEAQ (reference sequence). This CDR3 has 14 amino acids. The CDR3 protein is CASSPIAGGYEQYF. CDR3 sequence (DNA): TGTGCCAGCAGTCCGATAGCGGGGGGTTACGAGCAGTACTTC.

This clone was seen a few times. The V call is TRBV28, the J call TRBJ2-7; 8 nucleotides align to TRBD1. The germline gives CDR1 MDHEN, CDR2 SYDVKM. The CDR3 is made up of 13 amino acids. Germline trimming cut 6 bases from V and 1 base from J; bases unmatched to any gene: 2. Here the CDR3 DNA reads TGTGCCAGCAGCCGGGACAGGTCCTACGAGCAGTACTTC. Its protein is CASSRDRSYEQYF. Supplemented by reference TRBV28 and TRBJ2-7, the full variable domain reads DVKVTQSSRYLVKRTGEKVFLECVQDMDHENMFWYRQDPGLGLRLIYFSYDVKMKEKGDIPEGYSVSREKKERFSLILESASTNQTSMYLCASSRDRSYEQYFGPGTRLTVT.

This clone appeared a single time. The chain links TRBV11-2 to TRBJ1-3; no definite D call. Trimming removed 1 base from V and 4 bases from J, with 2 bases in between. CDR1 SGHAT and CDR2 FQNNGV come from the germline V gene. The CDR3 totals 12 residues. This CDR3 reads CASSLAGNTIYF. CDR3 bases: TGTGCCAGCAGCTTAGCAGGAAACACCATATATTTT.

This clone was seen a few times. The chain employs TRBV2 and TRBJ1-1; TRBD1 matches at 8 bases. This CDR3 comprises 13 residues. The germline V gene has CDR1 SNHLY and CDR2 FYNNEI. V lost 7 bases and J lost 4; bases outside the gene matches: 5. DNA of the CDR3: TGTGCCAGCACAGGGGACAGGAGCACTGAAGCTTTCTTT. Amino acid sequence: CASTGDRSTEAFF.

This chain connects TRBV4-1 to TRBJ1-1; the match to TRBD1 covers 7 bases. Germline V gene lookup returns CDR1 MGHRA and CDR2 YSYEKL. The junction had 7 bases not matched to a gene; V was cut back by 1 base and J by 2 bases. The CDR3 spans 16 residues. This CDR3 is CASSQVPGQSNTEAFF. As DNA, the CDR3 is TGCGCCAGCAGCCAAGTTCCGGGACAGTCTAACACTGAAGCTTTCTTT.

The chain joins TRBV4-1 to TRBJ1-3; D is undetermined. The CDR3 sequence is 14 residues long. V was cut by 4 bases and J by 0 bases, with 7 bases left in between. Germline-derived CDR1 and CDR2 are MGHRA and YSYEKL. This CDR3 reads CASSLGLSGNTIYF. Written as DNA, the CDR3 is TGCGCCAGCAGCCTAGGACTCTCTGGAAACACCATATATTTT.

The chain recombines TRBV30 with TRBJ1-2; D unresolved. Germline V gives CDR1 GTSNPN, CDR2 SVGIG (reference sequence). V lost 5 bases and J 8 bases, leaving 18 bases between the germline ends. The length of the CDR3 is 13 residues. CDR3 sequence: CAWGQRAGWGYTF. The DNA of the CDR3 is TGTGCCTGGGGTCAGCGGGCGGGATGGGGCTACACCTTC.

The rearrangement joins TRBV12-3 or TRBV12-4 to TRBJ1-2; D is unresolved. The CDR3 sequence is 13 residues long. The V gene lost 5 bases and the J gene lost 4 bases, with 11 bases spanning the gap. The CDR3 bases are TGTGCCAGCAGTCACCGGGATAGCTATGGCTACACCTTC. Translating gives CASSHRDSYGYTF.

The chain has TRBV4-1 and TRBJ1-1; D gene uncertain. This CDR3 is 16 amino acids long. CDR1 and CDR2 (germline): MGHRA, YSYEKL. V was clipped by 0 bases and J by 6 bases, with 17 bases between them. CDR3 in DNA: TGCGCCAGCAGCCAAGAACCGATGGGTGGACTTGCTGAAGCTTTCTTT. The encoded protein is CASSQEPMGGLAEAFF.

Comments on this clone: The identical CDR3 is also encoded by other nucleotide sequences in the sample. The V gene is TRBV2, the J gene TRBJ2-7; D ambiguous. V shed 4 bases and J shed 3 bases, with 7 bases lying between them. Germline CDR1 reads SNHLY; CDR2 reads FYNNEI. The CDR3 contains 12 residues. CDR3 loop: CASSVGGYEQYF. DNA of the CDR3: TGTGCCAGCAGTGTCGGTGGCTACGAGCAGTACTTC.

The chain carries TRBV4-1 and TRBJ2-7; possible D gene TRBD2, 7 bases. The germline V gene encodes CDR1 MGHRA and CDR2 YSYEKL. The V end lost 2 bases, the J end lost 5 bases, and 13 bases lay between the germline ends. The CDR3 consists of 14 residues. CDR3 sequence reads: CASSQPGGLNEQYF. The CDR3 coding sequence is TGCGCCAGCAGCCAACCGGGGGGCCTAAACGAGCAGTACTTC.

The CDR3 coding sequence is TGTGCCAGCAGCTATGACAGGAGCAATCAGCCCCAGCATTTT. It specifies CASSYDRSNQPQHF. The V and J genes are TRBV7-8 and TRBJ1-5, with a weak D call TRBD1 (6 bases). Germline V gene data show CDR1 as SGHVS and CDR2 as FQNEAQ. Trimming took off 4 bases at V and 1 base at J, with 8 bases between the two ends. The CDR3 length is 14 residues.

The gene calls are TRBV4-1 and TRBJ1-4; 8 nucleotides line up with TRBD1. V trimming: 4 bases; J trimming: 2 bases; junction bases outside the gene matches: 3. This CDR3 has 15 residues. Germline-derived CDR1 and CDR2 are MGHRA and YSYEKL. The CDR3 bases are TGCGCCAGCAGCCGGACAGGGACTACTAATGAAAAACTGTTTTTT. Protein: CASSRTGTTNEKLFF.